The clone carrying this TCR beta chain appeared many times. Antigen: not known. This sample stems from a study of T cells in Graves' hyperthyroidism and ophthalmopathy. Overall study findings and caveats: Ophthalmopathy got predicted by the model a median 6.5 months before its onset.

Over 18 months, lack of ophthalmopathy progression marked Graves' hyperthyroidism as stable. Orbital computed tomography, thyroid ultrasound, serum thyroxine and TRAb, and clinical symptoms together informed the diagnoses. V dropped 7 bases and J dropped 3; count of bases not matched to a gene: 2. The CDR3 runs to 13 residues. Germline assignment: CDR1 MDHEN and CDR2 SYDVKM. Researchers amplified the TCR beta CDR3 regions from RNA transcripts. The primer set for the first-round RT-PCR of the TCR CDR3 was HTBI. TCRdb re-called the multiplex PCR reads through MiXCR, storing one row per CDR3 protein. The sample yields 95,000 to 110,000 distinct CDR3 sequences, roughly 15% seen once.

Sequenced material: blood. The chain recombines TRBV28 with TRBJ2-2; TRBD1 agrees at 7 bases. This clonotype was obtained from a woman between 50 and 59 years old with Graves' hyperthyroidism. In DNA, the CDR3 is TGTGCCAGCAACACAGGGGACACCGGGGAGCTGTTTTTT. The encoded protein is CASNTGDTGELFF.